The present T cell receptor beta chain was sequenced within a study of early T cells in non-severe SARS-CoV-2 infection. About the research overall: Sequencing was performed on bulk RNA from unsorted whole blood, leaving chains unpaired. Regarding the study as a whole: VDJdb-based annotation leaned toward anti-spike CD8 responses and missed private and CD4 specificities.

On this clonotype itself: The antigen remains undetermined.

V lost 6 bases, J lost 4 bases, and 12 bases lay in between. Germline loops: CDR1 LGHDT, CDR2 YNNKEL (reference sequence). The CDR3 length is 13 residues. Individual cDNA molecules each received unique molecular identifiers attached to them. TCRdb processed the 5' RACE reads anew with MiXCR; each CDR3 protein has one entry. The sample comprises approximately 64,000 distinct CDR3 sequences, 20% of which are singletons, and more than 15% rests with the top ten. This sample comprised whole blood, obtained at baseline. This sequence joins TRBV3-1 and TRBJ1-1, with D possibly matching TRBD1 (5 bases). The TCR originated in an adult who was a healthcare worker with PCR-confirmed SARS-CoV-2 infection or an uninfected control (not recorded which). The CDR3 sequence is CASSSVGGTEAFF. CDR3 nucleotides: TGTGCCAGCAGTTCTGTGGGGGGCACTGAAGCTTTCTTT.